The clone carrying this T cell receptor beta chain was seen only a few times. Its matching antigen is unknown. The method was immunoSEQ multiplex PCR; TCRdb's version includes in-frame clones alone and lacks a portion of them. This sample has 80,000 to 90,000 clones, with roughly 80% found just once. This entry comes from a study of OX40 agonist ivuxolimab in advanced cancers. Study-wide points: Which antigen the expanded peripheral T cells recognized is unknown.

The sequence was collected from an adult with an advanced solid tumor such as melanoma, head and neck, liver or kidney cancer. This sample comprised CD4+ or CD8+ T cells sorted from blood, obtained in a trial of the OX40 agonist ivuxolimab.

The CDR3 reads CSVNRGGADTQYF. DNA for the CDR3: TGCAGCGTGAACAGGGGAGGAGCAGATACGCAGTATTTT. V is TRBV29-1 and J is TRBJ2-3, with D maybe TRBD1 (7 bases). Deletions cut 6 bases from V and 4 bases from J, with 14 bases between. CDR3 length: 13 residues. Germline CDR1 SQVTM, CDR2 ANQGSEA.